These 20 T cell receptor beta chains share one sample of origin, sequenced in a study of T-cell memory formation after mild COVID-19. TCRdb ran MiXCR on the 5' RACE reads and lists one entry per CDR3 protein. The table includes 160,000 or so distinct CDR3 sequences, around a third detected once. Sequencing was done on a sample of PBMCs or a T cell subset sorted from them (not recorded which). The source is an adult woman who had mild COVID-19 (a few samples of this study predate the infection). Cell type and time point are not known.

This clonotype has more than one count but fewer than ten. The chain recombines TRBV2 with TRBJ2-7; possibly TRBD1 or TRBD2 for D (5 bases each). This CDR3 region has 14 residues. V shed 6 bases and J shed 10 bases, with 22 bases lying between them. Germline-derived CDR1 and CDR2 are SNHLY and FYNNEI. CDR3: CASRKRGESTSQYF. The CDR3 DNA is TGTGCCAGCAGGAAGAGGGGCGAGTCCACAAGTCAGTACTTC.

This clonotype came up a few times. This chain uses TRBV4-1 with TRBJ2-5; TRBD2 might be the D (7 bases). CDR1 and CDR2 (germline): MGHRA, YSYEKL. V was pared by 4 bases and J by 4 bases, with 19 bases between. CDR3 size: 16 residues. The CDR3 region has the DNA TGCGCCAGCAGCCCAGCCGAGAGGGGGGGGCGAGAGACCCAGTACTTC. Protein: CASSPAERGGRETQYF.

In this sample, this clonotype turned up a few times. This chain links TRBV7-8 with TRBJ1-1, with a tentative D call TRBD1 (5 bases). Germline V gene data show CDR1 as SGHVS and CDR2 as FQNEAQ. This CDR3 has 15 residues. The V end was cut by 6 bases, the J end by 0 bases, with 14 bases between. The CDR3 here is CASRSSGALNTEAFF. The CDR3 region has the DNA TGTGCCAGCAGGTCCTCCGGGGCTTTGAACACTGAAGCTTTCTTT.

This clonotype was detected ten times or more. The CDR3, as DNA: TGTGCCAGCAGCTTAGAGCCGGGACAGGGCTCCTACTTC. Its protein is CASSLEPGQGSYF. The chain recombines TRBV5-6 with TRBJ2-7; TRBD1 matches 9 bases. The CDR3 runs 13 residues. J gave up 13 bases and V 2 bases, and 10 bases lay outside the gene matches. Germline CDR1 and CDR2: SGHDT and YYEEEE.

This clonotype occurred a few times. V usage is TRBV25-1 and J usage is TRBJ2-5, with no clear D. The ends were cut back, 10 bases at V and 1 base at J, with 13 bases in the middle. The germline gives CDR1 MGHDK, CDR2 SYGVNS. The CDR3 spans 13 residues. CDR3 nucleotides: TGTGCCACCTTCGAACCGAGCCAAGAGACCCAGTACTTC. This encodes CATFEPSQETQYF.

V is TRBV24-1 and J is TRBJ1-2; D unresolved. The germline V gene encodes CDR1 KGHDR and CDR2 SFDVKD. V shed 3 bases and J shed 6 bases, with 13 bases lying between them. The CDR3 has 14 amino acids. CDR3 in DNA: TGTGCCACCAGTGATGAAAAGAGGGTCGATGGCTACACCTTC. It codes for CATSDEKRVDGYTF.

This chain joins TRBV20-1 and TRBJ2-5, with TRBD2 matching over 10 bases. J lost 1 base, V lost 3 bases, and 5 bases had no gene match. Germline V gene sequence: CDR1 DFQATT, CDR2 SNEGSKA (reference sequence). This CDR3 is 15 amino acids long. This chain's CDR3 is CSASRLAGTQETQYF. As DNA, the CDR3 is TGCAGTGCTAGTAGACTAGCGGGTACCCAAGAGACCCAGTACTTC.

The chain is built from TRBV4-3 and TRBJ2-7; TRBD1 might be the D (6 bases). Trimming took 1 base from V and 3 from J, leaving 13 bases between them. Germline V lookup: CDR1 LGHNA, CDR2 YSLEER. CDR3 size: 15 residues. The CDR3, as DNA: TGCGCCAGCAGCCAAGGCAGGGGAGAAGGCTACGAGCAGTACTTC. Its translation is CASSQGRGEGYEQYF.

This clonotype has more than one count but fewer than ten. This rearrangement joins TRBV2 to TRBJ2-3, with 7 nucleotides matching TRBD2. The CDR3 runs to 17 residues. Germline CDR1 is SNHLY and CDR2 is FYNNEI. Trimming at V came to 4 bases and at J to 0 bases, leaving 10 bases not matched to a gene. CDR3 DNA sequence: TGTGCCAGCAGTGTCCCCCGCAGCGGGGCTAGCACAGATACGCAGTATTTT. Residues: CASSVPRSGASTDTQYF. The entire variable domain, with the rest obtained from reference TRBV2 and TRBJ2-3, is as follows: EPEVTQTPSHQVTQMGQEVILRCVPISNHLYFYWYRQILGQKVEFLVSFYNNEISEKSEIFDDQFSVERPDGSNFTLKIRSTKLEDSAMYFCASSVPRSGASTDTQYFGPGTRLTVL.

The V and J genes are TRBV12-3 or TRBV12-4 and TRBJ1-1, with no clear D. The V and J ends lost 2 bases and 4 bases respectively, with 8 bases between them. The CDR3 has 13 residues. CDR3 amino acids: CASSLTERTEAFF. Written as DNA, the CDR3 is TGTGCCAGCAGTTTAACAGAGCGCACTGAAGCTTTCTTT.

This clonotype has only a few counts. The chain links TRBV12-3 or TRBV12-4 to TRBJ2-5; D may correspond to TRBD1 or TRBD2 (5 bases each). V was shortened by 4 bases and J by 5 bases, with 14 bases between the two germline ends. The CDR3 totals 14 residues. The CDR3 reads CASSSGTRGETQYF. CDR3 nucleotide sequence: TGTGCCAGCAGTTCCGGGACCCGAGGGGAGACCCAGTACTTC.

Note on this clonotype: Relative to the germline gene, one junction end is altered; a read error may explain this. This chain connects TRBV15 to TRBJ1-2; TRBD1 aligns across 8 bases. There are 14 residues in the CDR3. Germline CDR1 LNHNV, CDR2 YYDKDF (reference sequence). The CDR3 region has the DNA TGTGCCACCAGCAGAGTAACGGACAGGGAAGGCAGGATCTTC. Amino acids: CATSRVTDREGRIF.

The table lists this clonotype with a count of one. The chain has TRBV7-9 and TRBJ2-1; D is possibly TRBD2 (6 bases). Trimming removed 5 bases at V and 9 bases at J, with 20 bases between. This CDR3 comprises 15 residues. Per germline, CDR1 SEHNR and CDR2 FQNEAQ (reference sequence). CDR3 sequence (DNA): TGTGCCAGCAGCCCCCTGGGCGGGATTCTAACTGAGCAGTTCTTC. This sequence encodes CASSPLGGILTEQFF.

As DNA, the CDR3 is TGTGCCAGCAGCCCGCTTCGGGCGGGTAACATTCAGTACTTC. Protein sequence: CASSPLRAGNIQYF. V usage is TRBV3-1 and J usage is TRBJ2-4; tentatively, D is TRBD2 (5 bases). The CDR3 covers 14 residues. The germline V gene has CDR1 LGHDT and CDR2 YNNKEL (reference sequence). Trimming shortened V by 4 bases and J by 7 bases, and 14 bases separated the two germline ends.

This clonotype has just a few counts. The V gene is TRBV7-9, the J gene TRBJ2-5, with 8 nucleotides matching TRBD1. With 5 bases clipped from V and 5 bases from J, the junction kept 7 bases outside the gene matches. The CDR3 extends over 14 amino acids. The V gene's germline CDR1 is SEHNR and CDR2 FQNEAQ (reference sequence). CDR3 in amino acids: CASSRTGIGETQYF. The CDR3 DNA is TGTGCCAGCAGCCGGACAGGGATAGGGGAGACCCAGTACTTC.

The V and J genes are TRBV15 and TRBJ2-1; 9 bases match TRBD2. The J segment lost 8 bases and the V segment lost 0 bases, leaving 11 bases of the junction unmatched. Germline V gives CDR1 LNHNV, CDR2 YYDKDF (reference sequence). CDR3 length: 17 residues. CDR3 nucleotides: TGTGCCACCAGCAGAGACCCTATTAGCGGGAGTGGCGATGAGCAGTTCTTC. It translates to CATSRDPISGSGDEQFF.

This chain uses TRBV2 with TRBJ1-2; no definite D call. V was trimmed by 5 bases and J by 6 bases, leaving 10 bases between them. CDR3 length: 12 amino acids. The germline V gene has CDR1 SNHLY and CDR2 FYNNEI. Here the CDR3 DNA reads TGTGCCAGCAGTCGACTTGAGGATGGCTACACCTTC. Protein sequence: CASSRLEDGYTF. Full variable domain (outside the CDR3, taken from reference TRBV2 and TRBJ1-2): EPEVTQTPSHQVTQMGQEVILRCVPISNHLYFYWYRQILGQKVEFLVSFYNNEISEKSEIFDDQFSVERPDGSNFTLKIRSTKLEDSAMYFCASSRLEDGYTFGSGTRLTVV.

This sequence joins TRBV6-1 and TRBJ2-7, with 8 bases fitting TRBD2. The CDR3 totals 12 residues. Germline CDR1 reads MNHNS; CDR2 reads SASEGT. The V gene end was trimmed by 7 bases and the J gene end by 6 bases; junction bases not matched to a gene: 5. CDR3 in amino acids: CASTGGEGEQYF. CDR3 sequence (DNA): TGTGCCAGCACGGGAGGGGAGGGCGAGCAGTACTTC.

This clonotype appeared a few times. Here the CDR3 reads CSARPAGTDTQYF. The CDR3 DNA sequence: TGCAGTGCTAGGCCAGCGGGCACAGATACGCAGTATTTT. This sequence joins TRBV20-1 and TRBJ2-3; D is possibly TRBD2 (5 bases). Germline-derived CDR1 and CDR2 are DFQATT and SNEGSKA (reference sequence). The ends were cut back, 3 bases at V and 1 base at J, with 8 bases in the middle. This CDR3 comprises 13 residues.

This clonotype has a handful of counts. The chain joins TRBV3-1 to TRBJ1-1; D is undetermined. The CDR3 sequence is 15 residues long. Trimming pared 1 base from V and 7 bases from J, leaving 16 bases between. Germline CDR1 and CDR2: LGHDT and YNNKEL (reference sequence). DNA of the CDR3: TGTGCCAGCAGCCAAGGAAGACGGGGAACCCTTGAAGCTTTCTTT. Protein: CASSQGRRGTLEAFF.